The present T cell receptor (beta chain) was sequenced within a study of control samples from healthy donors and cancer patients. CDR3 length equals 13 residues. Trimming removed 6 bases from V and 6 bases from J; junction bases left unmatched: 5. Germline assignment: CDR1 SNHLY and CDR2 FYNNEI. TCRdb keeps only in-frame clones here, not all; method: immunoSEQ multiplex PCR. The data show some 100,000 clones, approximately 81% seen once. This clonotype was sampled from a woman aged 30 to 39 in good health. Input material: blood. V and J are TRBV2 and TRBJ1-2; 9 bases map to TRBD1. The CDR3 protein is CASRWTGVDGYTF. CDR3 nucleotide sequence: TGTGCCAGCAGATGGACAGGGGTGGATGGCTACACCTTC.